The following is a T cell receptor (beta chain) sequence with its context. The data stem from a study of T-cell reconstitution after alpha-beta-depleted transplantation in children. Unique molecular identifiers were incorporated during preparation of the TCRbeta library. TCRdb processed the PCR reads anew with MiXCR; each CDR3 protein has one entry. This sample has 490,000 or so distinct CDR3 sequences, with around 12% found just once. Trimming stripped 3 bases from V and 8 bases from J, with 11 bases between. This CDR3 spans 14 amino acids. The sample here was PBMCs from the stem cell graft donor, taken from the stem cell graft. The receptor comes from a human donor who donated a stem cell graft to a child with combined immunodeficiency. J is TRBJ1-6 and V is TRBV12-3 or TRBV12-4; no clear D. DNA of the CDR3: TGTGCCAGCAGTTTCCGGGCGGGTCATTCACCCCTCCACTTT. Its protein product is CASSFRAGHSPLHF.